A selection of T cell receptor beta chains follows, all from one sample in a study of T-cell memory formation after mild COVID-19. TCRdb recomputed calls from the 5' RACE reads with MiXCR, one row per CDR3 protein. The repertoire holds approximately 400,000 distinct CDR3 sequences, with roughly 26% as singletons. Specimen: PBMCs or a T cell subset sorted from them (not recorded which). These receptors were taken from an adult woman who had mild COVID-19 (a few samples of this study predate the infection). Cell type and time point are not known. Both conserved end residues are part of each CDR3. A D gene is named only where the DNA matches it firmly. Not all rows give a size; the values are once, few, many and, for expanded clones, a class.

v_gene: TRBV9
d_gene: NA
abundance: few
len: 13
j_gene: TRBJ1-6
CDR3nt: TGTGCCAGCAGCGTTTCAGGGGCATCACCCCTCCACTTT
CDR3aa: CASSVSGASPLHF

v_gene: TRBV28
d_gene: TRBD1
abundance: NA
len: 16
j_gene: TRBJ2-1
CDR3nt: TGTGCCAGCCGGGTTGGACAGGCCCAACTCAACAATGAGCAGTTCTTC
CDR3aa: CASRVGQAQLNNEQFF

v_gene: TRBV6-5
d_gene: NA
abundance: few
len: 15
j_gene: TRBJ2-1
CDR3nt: TGTGCCAGCAGTTCTGCGCGGAGCTCCTACAATGAGCAGTTCTTC
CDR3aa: CASSSARSSYNEQFF

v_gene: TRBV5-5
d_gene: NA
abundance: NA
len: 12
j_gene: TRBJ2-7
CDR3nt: TGTGCCAGCAGCTTGCGTGATGGGGAGCAGTACTTC
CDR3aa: CASSLRDGEQYF

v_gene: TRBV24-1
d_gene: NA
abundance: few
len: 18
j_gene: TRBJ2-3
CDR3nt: TGTGCCACCAGTGATCCCTCTCGGAACCTCCCCTTCACAGATACGCAGTATTTT
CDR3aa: CATSDPSRNLPFTDTQYF

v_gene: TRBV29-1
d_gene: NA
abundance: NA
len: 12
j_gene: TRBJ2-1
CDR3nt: TGCAGCGTTGAAATTAGCGACAATGAGCAGTTCTTC
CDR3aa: CSVEISDNEQFF

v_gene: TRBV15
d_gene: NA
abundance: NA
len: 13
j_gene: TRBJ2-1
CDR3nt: TGTGCCACCAGCAGAGATCCGCAGGGGTGGGAGTTCTTC
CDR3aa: CATSRDPQGWEFF

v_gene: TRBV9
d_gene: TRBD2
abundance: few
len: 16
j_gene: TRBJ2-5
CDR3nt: TGTGCCAGCAGCGTAGGTGGAGGGAGGGTACAAGAGACCCAGTACTTC
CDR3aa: CASSVGGGRVQETQYF

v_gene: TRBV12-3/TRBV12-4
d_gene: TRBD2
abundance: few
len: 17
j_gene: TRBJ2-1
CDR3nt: TGTGCCAGCAGTTTCTACCCGGGGGGGCTACCCTACAATGAGCAGTTCTTC
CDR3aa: CASSFYPGGLPYNEQFF

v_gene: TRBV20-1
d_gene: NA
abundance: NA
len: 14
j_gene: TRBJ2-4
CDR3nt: TGCAGTGCTAGAGATCACTGGGGGCATGATATTCAGTACTTC
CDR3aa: CSARDHWGHDIQYF

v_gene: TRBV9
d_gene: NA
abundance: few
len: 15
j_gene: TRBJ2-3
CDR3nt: TGTGCCAGCAGCGTAGCCCATATTAGCACAGATACGCAGTATTTT
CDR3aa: CASSVAHISTDTQYF

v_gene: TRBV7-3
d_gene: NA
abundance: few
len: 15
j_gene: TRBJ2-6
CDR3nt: TGTGCCAGCAGCCCTCATCTATCTGGGGCCAACGTCCTGACTTTC
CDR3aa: CASSPHLSGANVLTF

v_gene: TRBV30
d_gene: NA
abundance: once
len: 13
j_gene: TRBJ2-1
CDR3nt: TGTGCCAGCTGGCAGGGACGGAACAATGAGCAGTTCTTC
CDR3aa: CASWQGRNNEQFF

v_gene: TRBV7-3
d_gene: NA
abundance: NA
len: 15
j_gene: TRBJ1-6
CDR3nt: TGTGCCAGCAGCCAAAACAGGGCCTCCACCTCTCCCCTCCACTTT
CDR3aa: CASSQNRASTSPLHF

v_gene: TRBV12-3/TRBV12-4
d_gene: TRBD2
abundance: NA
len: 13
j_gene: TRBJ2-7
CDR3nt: TGTGCCAGCACCACGACGGGGGGGGGCGAGCAGTACTTC
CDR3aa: CASTTTGGGEQYF

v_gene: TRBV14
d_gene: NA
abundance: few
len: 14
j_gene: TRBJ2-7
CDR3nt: TGTGCCAGCAGCCAAGGTTGGATAGGGAACGAGCAGTACTTC
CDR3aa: CASSQGWIGNEQYF

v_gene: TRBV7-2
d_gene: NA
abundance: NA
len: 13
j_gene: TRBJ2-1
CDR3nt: TGTGCCAGCAGCTCGGGGGGCCGAGCGGGGCAGTTCTTC
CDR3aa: CASSSGGRAGQFF

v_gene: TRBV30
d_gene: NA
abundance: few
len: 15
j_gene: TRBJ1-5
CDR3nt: TGTGCCTGGAGTTTGGAGGCCGGGAGCAATCAGCCCCAGCATTTT
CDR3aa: CAWSLEAGSNQPQHF

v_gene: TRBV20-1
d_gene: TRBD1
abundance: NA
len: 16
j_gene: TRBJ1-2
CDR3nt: TGCAGTGCTTCACCGGGACAGGCCATTTGGAGCTATGGCTACACCTTC
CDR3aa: CSASPGQAIWSYGYTF

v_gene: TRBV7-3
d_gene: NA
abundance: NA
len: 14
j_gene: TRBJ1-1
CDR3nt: TGTGCCAGCAGCTTAGTGGGCATGAACACTGAAGCTTTCTTT
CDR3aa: CASSLVGMNTEAFF

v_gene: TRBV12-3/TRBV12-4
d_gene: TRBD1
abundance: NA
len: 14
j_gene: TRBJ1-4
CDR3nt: TGTGCCAGCAGTTTAGAACAGGGGGTCGGAAAACTGTTTTTT
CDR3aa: CASSLEQGVGKLFF

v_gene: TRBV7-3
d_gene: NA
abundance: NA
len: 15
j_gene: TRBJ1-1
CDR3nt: TGTGCCAGCAGCTCGACCTCAGGGGAGTTCACTGAAGCTTTCTTT
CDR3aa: CASSSTSGEFTEAFF

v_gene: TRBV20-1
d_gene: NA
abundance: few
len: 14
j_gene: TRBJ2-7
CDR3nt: TGCAGTGCCCCAAGAGTCCCAGGACCCTACGAGCAGTACTTC
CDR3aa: CSAPRVPGPYEQYF

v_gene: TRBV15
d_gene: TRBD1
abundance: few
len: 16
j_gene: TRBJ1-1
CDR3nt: TGTGCCACCAGCAGAGTAAGGACAGGGAGGTACACTGAAGCTTTCTTT
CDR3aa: CATSRVRTGRYTEAFF

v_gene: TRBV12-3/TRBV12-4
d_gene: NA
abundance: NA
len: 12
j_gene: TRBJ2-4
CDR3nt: TGTGCCAGCAGTTTACCAGAGGGCATTCAGTACTTC
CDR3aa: CASSLPEGIQYF

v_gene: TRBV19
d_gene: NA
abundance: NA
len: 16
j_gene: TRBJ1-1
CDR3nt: TGTGCCAGTAACCCTAAGGTGGTGAGGACGAACACTGAAGCTTTCTTT
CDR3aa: CASNPKVVRTNTEAFF

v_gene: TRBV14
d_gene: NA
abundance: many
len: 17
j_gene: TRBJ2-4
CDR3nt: TGTGCCAGCAGCCAACACCGGGGCTCGCGTGGCAAAAACATTCAGTACTTC
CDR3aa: CASSQHRGSRGKNIQYF

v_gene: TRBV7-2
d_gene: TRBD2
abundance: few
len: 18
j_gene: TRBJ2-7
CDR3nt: TGTGCCAGCAGCTTAGAGGCCAGGTGGGCTAGCGGGAATTACGAGCAGTACTTC
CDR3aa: CASSLEARWASGNYEQYF

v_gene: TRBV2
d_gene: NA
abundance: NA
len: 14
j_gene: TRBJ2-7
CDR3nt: TGTGCCAGCAGCCCGGGACTCCCCTCCTACGAGCAGTACTTC
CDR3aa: CASSPGLPSYEQYF

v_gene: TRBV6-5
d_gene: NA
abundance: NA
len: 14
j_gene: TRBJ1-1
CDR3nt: TGTGCCAGCAGTTCACGGGCCCCGAACACTGAAGCTTTCTTT
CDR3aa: CASSSRAPNTEAFF

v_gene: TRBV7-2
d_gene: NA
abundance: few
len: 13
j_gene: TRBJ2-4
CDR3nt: TGTGCCAGCAGCTTAGGGGGGGCCCGGAAGCTGTACTTC
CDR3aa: CASSLGGARKLYF

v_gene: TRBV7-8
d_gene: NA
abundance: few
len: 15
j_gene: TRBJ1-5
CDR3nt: TGTGCCAGCAGCCCAAAAAGGGCAGGGGTCGAGCCCCAGCATTTT
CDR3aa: CASSPKRAGVEPQHF

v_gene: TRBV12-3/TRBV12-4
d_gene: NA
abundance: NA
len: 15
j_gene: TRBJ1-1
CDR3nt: TGTGCCAGCAGTGGCGGTAAGGTTCTGAACACTGAAGCTTTCTTT
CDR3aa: CASSGGKVLNTEAFF

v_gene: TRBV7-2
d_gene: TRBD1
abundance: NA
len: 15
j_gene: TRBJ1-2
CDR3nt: TGTGCCAGCAGCACCGACAGGGGGCGAGTTGGTGGCTACACCTTC
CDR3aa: CASSTDRGRVGGYTF

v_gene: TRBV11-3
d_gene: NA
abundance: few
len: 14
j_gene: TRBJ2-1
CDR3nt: TGTGCCAGCAGCTTAGTGGGTGAATACAATGAGCAGTTCTTC
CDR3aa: CASSLVGEYNEQFF

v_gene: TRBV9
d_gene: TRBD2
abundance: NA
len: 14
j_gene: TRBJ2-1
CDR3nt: TGTGCCAGCAGCGTTGAGGGAGGGGTAGATGAGCAGTTCTTC
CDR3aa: CASSVEGGVDEQFF

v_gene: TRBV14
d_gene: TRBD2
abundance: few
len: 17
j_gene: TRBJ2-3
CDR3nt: TGTGCCAGCAACCAGCTAGGACTAGCGGATAGCACAGATACGCAGTATTTT
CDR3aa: CASNQLGLADSTDTQYF

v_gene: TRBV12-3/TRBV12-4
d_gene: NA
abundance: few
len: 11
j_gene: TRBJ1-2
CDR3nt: TGTGCCAGCAGTTTAGTTGGGTCCGTGACCTTC
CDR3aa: CASSLVGSVTF

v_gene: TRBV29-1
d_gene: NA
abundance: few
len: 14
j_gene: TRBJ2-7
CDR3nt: TGCAGCATAGGTATTAGCCGATACTCCTACGAGCAGTACTTC
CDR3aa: CSIGISRYSYEQYF

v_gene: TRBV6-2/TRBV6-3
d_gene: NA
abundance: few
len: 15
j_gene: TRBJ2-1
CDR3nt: TGTGCCAGCAGAGTTAATGTTCGTACCTACAATGAGCAGTTCTTC
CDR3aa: CASRVNVRTYNEQFF

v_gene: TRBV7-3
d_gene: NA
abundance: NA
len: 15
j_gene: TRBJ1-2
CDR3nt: TGTGCCAGCAGCTTAAGTCCAGCTTCAACCTATGGCTACACCTTC
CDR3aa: CASSLSPASTYGYTF

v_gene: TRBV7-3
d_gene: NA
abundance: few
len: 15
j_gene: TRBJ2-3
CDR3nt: TGTGCCAGCAGCTCCCAGGGGACTGGCACAGATACGCAGTATTTT
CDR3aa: CASSSQGTGTDTQYF

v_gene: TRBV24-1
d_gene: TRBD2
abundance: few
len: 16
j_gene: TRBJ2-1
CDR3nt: TGTGCCACCAGTGGGACTAGCGGGAGGGCCTACAATGAGCAGTTCTTC
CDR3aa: CATSGTSGRAYNEQFF

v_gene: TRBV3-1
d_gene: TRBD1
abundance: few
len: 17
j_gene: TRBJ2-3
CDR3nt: TGTGCCAGCAGCCAAGCCCTGGGAACAGGGGGAGCAGATACGCAGTATTTT
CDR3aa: CASSQALGTGGADTQYF

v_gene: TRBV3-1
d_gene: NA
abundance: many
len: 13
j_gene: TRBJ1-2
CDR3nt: TGTGCCAGCAGCCCGAGTATCAACTATGGCTACACCTTC
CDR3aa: CASSPSINYGYTF

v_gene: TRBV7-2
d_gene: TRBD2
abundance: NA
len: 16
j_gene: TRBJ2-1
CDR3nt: TGTGCCAGCAGCTTAGTACGCGGGAGGGGGTACAATGAGCAGTTCTTC
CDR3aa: CASSLVRGRGYNEQFF

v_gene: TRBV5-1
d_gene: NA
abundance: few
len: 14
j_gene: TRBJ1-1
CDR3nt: TGCGCCAGCAGCTTTCAGGGCGTGGGCACTGAAGCTTTCTTT
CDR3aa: CASSFQGVGTEAFF

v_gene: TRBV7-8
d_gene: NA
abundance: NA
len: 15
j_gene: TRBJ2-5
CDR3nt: TGTGCCAGCAGCTTAGTCTCCCACCTCCAAGAGACCCAGTACTTC
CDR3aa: CASSLVSHLQETQYF

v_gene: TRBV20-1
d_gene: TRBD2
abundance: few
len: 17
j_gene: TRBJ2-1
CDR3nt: TGCAGTGCTAGAGGGTTAGGGGCTAGCGGGAATTACAATGAGCAGTTCTTC
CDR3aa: CSARGLGASGNYNEQFF

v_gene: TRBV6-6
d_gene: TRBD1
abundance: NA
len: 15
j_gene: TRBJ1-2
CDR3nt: TGTGCCAGCACTAACAGGGGAACGGCTAACTATGGCTACACCTTC
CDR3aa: CASTNRGTANYGYTF